These T cell receptor beta chains were read from a single sample in a study of CD8 T cells in ankylosing spondylitis. TCRdb used MiXCR to reprocess the 5' RACE reads, holding one entry per CDR3 protein. The sample holds a few hundred thousand distinct CDR3 sequences; 17% are singletons and the top ten take just over 1%. The sample taken for sequencing was blood, either unsorted or a sorted T cell fraction (not recorded which). These receptors all come from a male donor with ankylosing spondylitis. Each CDR3 is given with its conserved first and last residue. The D gene is left open where the match is weak. Clone size, where shown, is once, few, many, or a class for clones that have expanded.

CDR3aa: CASSLSDGANQPQHF
CDR3nt: TGCGCCAGCAGCTTGAGTGATGGTGCTAATCAGCCCCAGCATTTT
d_gene: .
abundance: .
j_gene: TRBJ1-5
v_gene: TRBV5-1

CDR3aa: CASSLEGLTSGTYEQYF
CDR3nt: TGTGCCAGCAGCTTAGAGGGGCTAACTAGCGGGACCTACGAGCAGTACTTC
d_gene: TRBD2
abundance: .
j_gene: TRBJ2-7
v_gene: TRBV11-2

CDR3aa: CAIGGLAGTIDTQYF
CDR3nt: TGTGCCATCGGGGGACTAGCGGGCACAATAGATACGCAGTATTTT
d_gene: TRBD2
abundance: few
j_gene: TRBJ2-3
v_gene: TRBV10-3

CDR3aa: CASSQDWDRVREQYF
CDR3nt: TGCGCCAGCAGCCAAGATTGGGACAGGGTCCGCGAGCAGTACTTC
d_gene: TRBD1
abundance: many
j_gene: TRBJ2-7
v_gene: TRBV4-3

CDR3aa: CASSYDQGYGYTF
CDR3nt: TGTGCCAGCAGTTACGATCAGGGCTATGGCTACACCTTC
d_gene: .
abundance: .
j_gene: TRBJ1-2
v_gene: TRBV6-6

CDR3aa: CASVGHYSNQPQHF
CDR3nt: TGTGCCAGTGTAGGGCACTATAGCAATCAGCCCCAGCATTTT
d_gene: .
abundance: .
j_gene: TRBJ1-5
v_gene: TRBV6-1

CDR3aa: CASSIRGDIQYF
CDR3nt: TGTGCCAGCAGTATCCGGGGGGACATTCAGTACTTC
d_gene: TRBD2
abundance: few
j_gene: TRBJ2-4
v_gene: TRBV11-3

CDR3aa: CSVEAGVVADTQYF
CDR3nt: TGCAGCGTAGAAGCGGGGGTTGTGGCAGATACGCAGTATTTT
d_gene: TRBD2
abundance: .
j_gene: TRBJ2-3
v_gene: TRBV29-1

CDR3aa: CASSPSLGELFF
CDR3nt: TGTGCCAGCAGCCCGAGCCTAGGGGAGCTGTTTTTT
d_gene: .
abundance: .
j_gene: TRBJ2-2
v_gene: TRBV7-3

CDR3aa: CASSLLIGDTQYF
CDR3nt: TGTGCCAGCAGCCTCCTTATCGGAGATACGCAGTATTTT
d_gene: .
abundance: .
j_gene: TRBJ2-3
v_gene: TRBV3-1